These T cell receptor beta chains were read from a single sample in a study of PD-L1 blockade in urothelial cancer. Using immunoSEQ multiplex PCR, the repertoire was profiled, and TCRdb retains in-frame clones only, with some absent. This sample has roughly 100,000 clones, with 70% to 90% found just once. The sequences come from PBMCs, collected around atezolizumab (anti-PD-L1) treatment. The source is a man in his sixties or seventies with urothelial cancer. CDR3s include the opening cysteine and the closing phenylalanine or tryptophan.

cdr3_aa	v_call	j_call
CASSPTLSSGGTSSYEQYF	TRBV18	TRBJ2-7
CAIANSGDYEQYF	TRBV10-3	TRBJ2-7
CASSIRGDTVGQETQYF	TRBV19	TRBJ2-5
CASTSTGGRDTGELFF	TRBV19	TRBJ2-2
CASSEARTGAVYEQYF	TRBV6-1	TRBJ2-7
CASSQYYQGDEQFF	TRBV16	TRBJ2-1
CASSFEGRPDTQYF	TRBV5-4	TRBJ2-3
CASSLGLAGGPGYEQYF	TRBV5-5	TRBJ2-7
CAIPRGLAGQNTGELFF	TRBV11-2	TRBJ2-2
CAWSGAGAGEQFF	TRBV30	TRBJ2-1
CASSQGLTSSYEQYF	TRBV14	TRBJ2-7
CASSQDETGGSWNSPLHF	TRBV4-2	TRBJ1-6
CASSLGSDRGRNEQYF	TRBV13	TRBJ2-7
CASSLEGRGKNIQYF	TRBV11-2	TRBJ2-4
CASSRADQGHGYTF	TRBV28	TRBJ1-2
CASSLERGGTDTQYF	TRBV5-5	TRBJ2-3
CASSQRVRGGTGELFF	TRBV23-1	TRBJ2-2
CASSLVSFSGTGLSPLHF	TRBV7-9	TRBJ1-6
CASSAKPVNWNTEAFF	TRBV7-2	TRBJ1-1
CASSMGSRAYEQYF	TRBV19	TRBJ2-7
CASSPGQGGTGELFF	TRBV6-1	TRBJ2-2
CATSPAAGLNTEAFF	TRBV15	TRBJ1-1
CASSQDPSRYNEQFF	TRBV4-3	TRBJ2-1
CASSLWGGVGDTQYF	TRBV5-1	TRBJ2-3
CASSSQQGLAVQAFF	TRBV7-2	TRBJ1-1
CACRTGDSYGYTF	TRBV7-3	TRBJ1-2
CASSLLRAGVGSPNEQFF	TRBV11-2	TRBJ2-1
CASSSAGPYNEQFF	TRBV11-2	TRBJ2-1
CASSLGTDSPLHF	TRBV5-1	TRBJ1-6
CATSRDRTGNTEAFF	TRBV15	TRBJ1-1
CAWSNFLIRQGYEQYF	TRBV30	TRBJ2-7
CASSFGTSEDEQYF	TRBV7-9	TRBJ2-7
CASSIAPEGWETQYF	TRBV19	TRBJ2-5
CASSSPPLAGGSPEQYF	TRBV27	TRBJ2-7
CASSNTGGEKLFF	TRBV4-3	TRBJ1-4
CASRFRKEGRASTDTQYF	TRBV12-2	TRBJ2-3
CASSGSGRSGELFF	TRBV19	TRBJ2-2
CSVHAGYTEAFF	TRBV29-1	TRBJ1-1
CASSLAGGEQYF	TRBV7-9	TRBJ2-7
CASSPRAQTEAFF	TRBV7-2	TRBJ1-1
CASSPRSTQRALNEQFF	TRBV11-1	TRBJ2-1
CASSVRTGTGYNEQFF	TRBV9	TRBJ2-1
CASSSRTSGREELFF	TRBV7-2	TRBJ2-2
CASSMGEGQYF	TRBV5-6	TRBJ2-7
CASTYEQGSGELFF	TRBV5-6	TRBJ2-2
CASSATSGTNTGELFF	TRBV9	TRBJ2-2
CASSLVGGDLNEQYF	TRBV5-1	TRBJ2-7
CASSLLAGGTSNEQFF	TRBV7-8	TRBJ2-1
CASSASAALGYEQYF	TRBV9	TRBJ2-7